The T cell receptor (beta chain) described here comes from a study of blood T cell repertoires in COVID-19. Study at large: T cells, B-cell-depleted T cells, or PBMCs supplied cDNA or gDNA.

The participants were between about 18 and 90 years old and came from some 23 US areas. Allocation to cohorts depended on clinical history reported by the participants. In the study's own analysis: Amplifying reference gene primers gave estimates of nucleated cell counts. The protocol was immunoSEQ multiplex PCR, while the TCRdb copy is restricted to in-frame clones and leaves out a portion. For V, J and clone size, that table is used; D and trimming come from the DNA. The data contain about 200,000 clones, 80% to 90% of them singletons. Material for sequencing was PBMCs or T cells enriched from blood (not recorded which). The sequence derives from a middle-aged woman with acute COVID-19.

CDR3 DNA: TGTGCCAGCAGCTTCTACCGGGACAGCAAAGATGAGCAGTTCTTC. This translates into CASSFYRDSKDEQFF. V usage is TRBV7-9 and J usage is TRBJ2-1, with 7 bases matching TRBD1. The CDR3 runs 15 residues. V was pared by 3 bases and J by 8 bases, with 10 bases of the junction left unmatched. Germline V gives CDR1 SEHNR, CDR2 FQNEAQ (reference sequence).